This passage covers 8 T cell receptor beta chains from one sample sequenced in a study of cytomegalovirus exposure and HLA in healthy donors. The primer mix had 60 Vbeta and 13 Jbeta primers. Clones were read by immunoSEQ multiplex PCR, and TCRdb kept only the in-frame ones, dropping some. The repertoire includes fewer than 250,000 clones, roughly 82% of them detected once, and roughly 5.5% sits in the top ten. The sample taken for sequencing was PBMCs. All receptors derive from a middle-aged man in good health and CMV-seropositive.

CDR3 sequence: CAWSEQGVGNQPQHF. The CDR3 DNA is TGTGCCTGGAGTGAACAGGGGGTTGGCAATCAGCCCCAGCATTTT. The rearrangement joins TRBV30 to TRBJ1-5; TRBD1 aligns across 8 bases. The germline gives CDR1 GTSNPN, CDR2 SVGIG (reference sequence). CDR3 length equals 15 residues. The junction had 4 bases not matched to a gene; V was cut back by 1 base and J by 2 bases.

J is TRBJ1-1 and V is TRBV5-4; D possibly corresponds to TRBD1 (5 bases). The CDR3 covers 14 residues. V was clipped by 4 bases and J by 4 bases, with 14 bases between them. Looked up from germline, CDR1 is SGHNT and CDR2 is YYREEE (reference sequence). CDR3 region: CASSPNYRPTEAFF. CDR3 coding DNA: TGTGCCAGCAGCCCAAATTACAGGCCCACTGAAGCTTTCTTT.

This clone was counted only a few times. This chain joins TRBV28 and TRBJ2-3; 7 positions match TRBD2. Germline CDR1 MDHEN, CDR2 SYDVKM. Losses at the gene ends were 3 bases for V and 3 bases for J; bases not matched to a gene: 3. This CDR3 has 14 amino acids. The CDR3 is CASSFAGVTDTQYF. The CDR3 region has the DNA TGTGCCAGCAGTTTTGCGGGAGTGACAGATACGCAGTATTTT.

This sequence joins TRBV9 and TRBJ2-3, with 9 bases matching TRBD1. The J segment lost 2 bases and the V segment lost 2 bases, leaving 3 bases of the junction unmatched. Germline CDR1 and CDR2: SGDLS and YYNGEE. This CDR3 has 15 residues. The CDR3 protein is CASSVGTGNTDTQYF. The CDR3 DNA sequence: TGTGCCAGCAGCGTTGGGACAGGGAACACAGATACGCAGTATTTT.

This chain connects TRBV2 to TRBJ2-7, with 13 bases identical to TRBD2. The CDR3 loop spans 14 amino acids. V was clipped by 8 bases and J by 6 bases; unmatched bases: 7. Germline CDR1 reads SNHLY; CDR2 reads FYNNEI. The CDR3 here is CASLLAGGPGEQYV. The CDR3 DNA follows: TGTGCCAGCTTACTAGCGGGAGGGCCAGGCGAGCAGTACGTC.

This clone was picked up a small number of times. The V and J genes are TRBV2 and TRBJ2-5, with 14 bases aligning to TRBD2. CDR1 and CDR2 from the germline V gene are SNHLY and FYNNEI. The CDR3 covers 17 residues. V gave up 4 bases and J gave up 9 bases; unmatched junction bases: 13. CDR3 amino acids: CASSGLAGGPKERAQYF. CDR3 in DNA: TGTGCCAGCAGTGGACTAGCGGGAGGGCCTAAGGAGCGGGCCCAGTACTTC.

The genes are TRBV19 and TRBJ1-2; 10 bases align to TRBD1. The CDR3 sequence is 15 residues long. V lost 6 bases to trimming and J lost 0 bases; unmatched junction nucleotides: 4. The germline gives CDR1 LNHDA, CDR2 SQIVND (reference sequence). The CDR3 spells CASSRDRGSNYGYTF. The CDR3 DNA reads TGTGCCAGTAGCCGGGACAGGGGCTCTAACTATGGCTACACCTTC.

J is TRBJ2-1 and V is TRBV4-1; possible D gene TRBD2, 5 bases. In germline, CDR1 is MGHRA, CDR2 YSYEKL. The CDR3 contains 17 residues. Between the trimmed V and J ends, which lost 2 bases and 0 bases, there was a span of 14 bases. CDR3 protein: CASSQLMAGSSYNEQFF. Written as DNA, the CDR3 is TGCGCCAGCAGCCAATTGATGGCGGGCAGCTCCTACAATGAGCAGTTCTTC.